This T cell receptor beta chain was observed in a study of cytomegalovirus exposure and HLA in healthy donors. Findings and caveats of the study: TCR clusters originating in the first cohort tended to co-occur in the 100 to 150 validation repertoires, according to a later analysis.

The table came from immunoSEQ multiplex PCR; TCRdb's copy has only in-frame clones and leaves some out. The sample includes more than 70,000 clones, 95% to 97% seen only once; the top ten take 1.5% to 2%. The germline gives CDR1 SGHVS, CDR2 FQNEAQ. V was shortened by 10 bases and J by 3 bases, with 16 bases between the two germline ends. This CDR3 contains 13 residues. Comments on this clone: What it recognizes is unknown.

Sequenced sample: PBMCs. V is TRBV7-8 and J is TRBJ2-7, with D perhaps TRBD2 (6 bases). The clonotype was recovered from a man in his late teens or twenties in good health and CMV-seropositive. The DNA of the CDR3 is TGTGCCACCTCCCTAGCGCGTCTCTACGAGCAGTACTTC. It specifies CATSLARLYEQYF.